The rows below give T cell receptor beta chains drawn from one sample of a study of blood T cell repertoires in COVID-19. Only in-frame clones appear in the TCRdb table, and some are missing; sequencing was by immunoSEQ multiplex PCR. The top ten clones hold around 0.97% of a sample with fewer than 250,000 clones, roughly 85% of them seen once. Sequencing was carried out using peripheral blood. Receptors originate from a man in his forties with acute or convalescent COVID-19. Both conserved end residues are part of each CDR3. D genes are given only for firm matches. Some rows mark clone size as missing; the rest say once, few, many or name a class of expanded clone.

CDR3 DNA	CDR3 protein	V gene	J gene	clone size	D gene
TGTGCCAGCAGCTTCCATCGAGGACAGTATAATGAAAAACTGTTTTTT	CASSFHRGQYNEKLFF	TRBV7-2	TRBJ1-4	NA	NA
TGTGCCAGCAGTTACTCTGTGGCGGGAACGGGGTACGAGCAGTACTTC	CASSYSVAGTGYEQYF	TRBV6-5	TRBJ2-7	many	NA
TGTGCCTGGGGGACCGGGACAGGGCACTACGAGCAGTACTTC	CAWGTGTGHYEQYF	TRBV30	TRBJ2-7	NA	TRBD1
TGTGCCAGCAGCGTAGCTCCACAGGCCGACCTCTACGAGCAGTACTTC	CASSVAPQADLYEQYF	TRBV9	TRBJ2-7	NA	NA
TGTGCCAGCAGCGTAGGATCGGGCTATGGCTACACCTTC	CASSVGSGYGYTF	TRBV9	TRBJ1-2	once	NA
TGTGCCAGCAACCCCGGTGGGGGAGGGGCCTACAATGAGCAGTTCTTC	CASNPGGGGAYNEQFF	TRBV6-2/TRBV6-3	TRBJ2-1	NA	TRBD2
TGTGCCAGCATTACGGGACAGGGCTATGGCTACACCTTC	CASITGQGYGYTF	TRBV28	TRBJ1-2	NA	TRBD1
TGTGCCAGCAGCCCAGGGTCGGGAGCGCGCAATCAGCCCCAGCATTTT	CASSPGSGARNQPQHF	TRBV7-2	TRBJ1-5	NA	NA
TGCGCCAGCAGCCCTAACGGACAGGTCCAAGAGACCCAGTACTTC	CASSPNGQVQETQYF	TRBV5-1	TRBJ2-5	NA	TRBD1
TGTGCCAGCAGCTCCACAACCACCCCTCTTATCGAGCAGTTCTTC	CASSSTTTPLIEQFF	TRBV11-2	TRBJ2-1	NA	NA
TGTGCCAGCAGTTATTCAGGGGTTGCTAGCACAGATACGCAGTATTTT	CASSYSGVASTDTQYF	TRBV7-2	TRBJ2-3	NA	NA
TGTGCCAGCTCACAACAGGGGCCTCCCGGGAATGAGCAGTTCTTC	CASSQQGPPGNEQFF	TRBV18	TRBJ2-1	NA	TRBD1
TGTGCCAGCAGTTTGGACTATTCTTCCGAGCAGTACTTC	CASSLDYSSEQYF	TRBV7-2	TRBJ2-7	once	NA
TGTGCCAGCAGGGTGCTTCAGGGTGTCAATTCACCCTTCCACTTT	CASRVLQGVNSPFHF	TRBV2	TRBJ1-6	NA	NA
TGTGCCAGCAGCTCCCGGGACAGGCCCTATGGCTACACCTTC	CASSSRDRPYGYTF	TRBV5-4	TRBJ1-2	NA	TRBD1
TGTGCCAGCAGCCGAAGCCGGACGGGAAAAGAGACCCAGTACTTC	CASSRSRTGKETQYF	TRBV7-9	TRBJ2-5	NA	NA
TGCGCCCGGGGGGGGGCGGAGAACACCGGGGAGCTGTTTTTT	CARGGAENTGELFF	TRBV19	TRBJ2-2	NA	TRBD2
TGTGCCAGCAGCCCCCGGACAGTGAACTATGGCTACACCTTC	CASSPRTVNYGYTF	TRBV9	TRBJ1-2	few	NA
TGTGCCAGCAGCTTTAATACAGATACGCAGTATTTT	CASSFNTDTQYF	TRBV11-2	TRBJ2-3	once	NA
TGTGCCAGCAGATACGGACTACCCCTGGCCCCCAAAGAGACCCAGTACTTC	CASRYGLPLAPKETQYF	TRBV7-4	TRBJ2-5	NA	NA
TGTGCCAGCAGTGAAGCGAGCGGGGGGCGAACCGGGGAGCTGTTTTTT	CASSEASGGRTGELFF	TRBV6-1	TRBJ2-2	few	TRBD2
TGTGCCAGCGGTCCGGGGGTGAATGGCTACACCTTC	CASGPGVNGYTF	TRBV6-5	TRBJ1-2	NA	NA
TGTGCCAGCAGCTTACAGATTACGGAAAAACTGTTTTTT	CASSLQITEKLFF	TRBV5-8	TRBJ1-4	NA	NA
TGTGCCAGCAGCTTAGGGCAGGGCGTGGAGACCCAGTACTTC	CASSLGQGVETQYF	TRBV7-3	TRBJ2-5	NA	NA
TGTGCCAGCAGCTTAAACGCCCAATCACTCACTGAAGCTTTCTTT	CASSLNAQSLTEAFF	TRBV7-6	TRBJ1-1	NA	NA
TGTGCCAGCAGCTCCGCTAGTCCCCCAGATACGCAGTATTTT	CASSSASPPDTQYF	TRBV11-3	TRBJ2-3	once	NA
TGTGCCAGCAAAACGGGGTTGGTATTAGGCTATGGCTACACCTTC	CASKTGLVLGYGYTF	TRBV2	TRBJ1-2	NA	NA
TGTGCCAGCAGTTACTCGATTCCCGGGGATAGCAATCAGCCCCAGCATTTT	CASSYSIPGDSNQPQHF	TRBV6-2/TRBV6-3	TRBJ1-5	NA	NA
TGTGCCAGCAGCTCCCGTCCCTATAATTCACCCCTCCACTTT	CASSSRPYNSPLHF	TRBV5-8	TRBJ1-6	NA	NA
TGTGCCAGCAGCTTTGAGGACCTAAGGAGGACTGAAGCTTTCTTT	CASSFEDLRRTEAFF	TRBV7-9	TRBJ1-1	NA	NA
TGTGCCAGCACCTCGACAGAGAACACTGAAGCTTTCTTT	CASTSTENTEAFF	TRBV2	TRBJ1-1	NA	NA
TGTGCCAGTAGTATAGAGGGCAGGGGGAGCAATCAGCCCCAGCATTTT	CASSIEGRGSNQPQHF	TRBV19	TRBJ1-5	NA	TRBD1
TGTGCCAGCAGTGAGGACAGAGGAAACTATGGCTACACCTTC	CASSEDRGNYGYTF	TRBV6-1	TRBJ1-2	once	NA
TGTGCCTGGAGTGAAGGACAGAACTATGGCTACACCTTC	CAWSEGQNYGYTF	TRBV30	TRBJ1-2	NA	NA
TGTGCCAGCAGCGCCCGGGACAATCAGCATTTT	CASSARDNQHF	TRBV12-3/TRBV12-4	TRBJ1-5	NA	NA
TGTGCCAGCAGTTATAGCAGGGGGAGAGTAATAAGTGAGCAGTTCTTC	CASSYSRGRVISEQFF	TRBV11-3	TRBJ2-1	NA	TRBD1
TGTGCCAGCAGCGTAGGACTAGCGGGGGGGCAGGATACGCAGTATTTT	CASSVGLAGGQDTQYF	TRBV9	TRBJ2-3	NA	TRBD2
TGTGCCAGCAGTTACGGGGCTGGCTACACCTTC	CASSYGAGYTF	TRBV6-5	TRBJ1-2	NA	NA
TGTGCCACCAGCAGAGTCAGGGGGCTCCAAGAATCGAATCAGCCCCAGCATTTT	CATSRVRGLQESNQPQHF	TRBV15	TRBJ1-5	few	TRBD1
TGTGCCAGCAGCTTGCTGGGGGCGCCTCTCGATGGCTACACCTTC	CASSLLGAPLDGYTF	TRBV5-5	TRBJ1-2	NA	NA
TGTGCCAGCAGCACAGACCCCCTGAGGCAGTATTTT	CASSTDPLRQYF	TRBV9	TRBJ2-3	NA	NA
TGCGCCAGCAGCCAAGATCCCGCAGGGGGATGGTCGGTTGAAGGCTACACCTTC	CASSQDPAGGWSVEGYTF	TRBV4-1	TRBJ1-2	NA	TRBD1
TGTGCCACCAGCAGAGACCCGACAGGGGGTGGAAACACCATATATTTT	CATSRDPTGGGNTIYF	TRBV15	TRBJ1-3	NA	TRBD1
TGTGCCTGCTCCCTCGAGGGTCTTTACAATCAGCCCCAGCATTTT	CACSLEGLYNQPQHF	TRBV6-5	TRBJ1-5	few	NA
TGCAGCGTGGCGACAGGGAACACTGAAGCTTTCTTT	CSVATGNTEAFF	TRBV29-1	TRBJ1-1	NA	NA
TGTGCCAGCAGCCAAGTGGGCTCGTACGAGCAGTACTTC	CASSQVGSYEQYF	TRBV3-1/TRBV3-2	TRBJ2-7	NA	NA
TGTGCCAGCAGTTCCGGTAATTCCTATGGCTACACCTTC	CASSSGNSYGYTF	TRBV28	TRBJ1-2	NA	NA
TGTGCCAGCAGCCTCCCTGGGGCGGGGGCCTCCTACGAGCAGTACTTC	CASSLPGAGASYEQYF	TRBV13	TRBJ2-7	NA	NA
TGTGCCACCCAAGACGGCGGCTTGGGAGGAGAGACCCAGTACTTC	CATQDGGLGGETQYF	TRBV19	TRBJ2-5	NA	NA
TGTGCCTGGAGTGAAACAGGGTTCGGGGACGAGCAGTACTTC	CAWSETGFGDEQYF	TRBV30	TRBJ2-7	NA	NA
TGTGCCAGCAGCTTGTCACAGATCGGAAACACCATATATTTT	CASSLSQIGNTIYF	TRBV3-1/TRBV3-2	TRBJ1-3	NA	NA
TGTGCCAGCAGGCACAGGGGGCACACTGAAGCTTTCTTT	CASRHRGHTEAFF	TRBV27	TRBJ1-1	NA	TRBD1
TGTGCCAGCAGCGTAGCGGGTAGTCTCCCTAATGAAAAACTGTTTTTT	CASSVAGSLPNEKLFF	TRBV9	TRBJ1-4	NA	NA
TGTGCCAGCAGCAAAGATGGGGGGGCGCTAAGTGAAGCTTTCTTT	CASSKDGGALSEAFF	TRBV21-1	TRBJ1-1	NA	NA
TGCGCCAGCAGCCACCGACAGGCGCACGAGCAGTACTTC	CASSHRQAHEQYF	TRBV4-3	TRBJ2-7	NA	NA
TGTGCCAGCAGTTCAGGGGTTATGAACACTGAAGCTTTCTTT	CASSSGVMNTEAFF	TRBV28	TRBJ1-1	once	NA
TGTGCCAGCTCCCAGGATAGCAATCAGCCCCAGCATTTT	CASSQDSNQPQHF	TRBV7-9	TRBJ1-5	NA	NA
TGTGCCAGCAGCGTAGAAGGGAGGAGCAATCAGCCCCAGCATTTT	CASSVEGRSNQPQHF	TRBV9	TRBJ1-5	NA	NA
TGTGCCAGCAGCTTAGCTTCCACAAACACCGGGGAGCTGTTTTTT	CASSLASTNTGELFF	TRBV7-2	TRBJ2-2	NA	NA
TGCAGTGCTGTTAGGACAGGCTACACCTTC	CSAVRTGYTF	TRBV20-1	TRBJ1-2	NA	NA